Listed below are T cell receptor beta chains from one sample, sequenced in a study of siplizumab effects on memory and regulatory T cells. The table came from immunoSEQ multiplex PCR; TCRdb's copy has only in-frame clones and leaves some out. Of over 100,000 clones listed, around 90% are singletons. Sequencing was performed on CD4+ T cells sorted from blood. The receptor source for this set is a human donor in good health. CDR3s include the opening cysteine and the closing phenylalanine or tryptophan. The order of the fields is CDR3 protein, CDR3 DNA, D gene, V gene, J gene, clone size. D genes are given only for firm matches. Rows give clone size only sometimes, using once, few, many, or a class for an expanded clone.

cdr3_aa: CASSIVRTDLGYTF
cdr3_nt: TGTGCCAGTAGTATAGTCAGGACAGACCTCGGCTACACCTTC
d_call: .
v_call: TRBV19
j_call: TRBJ1-2
clone_size: few

cdr3_aa: CASSEGSLGQPQHF
cdr3_nt: TGCGCCAGCAGTGAGGGGTCCCTTGGTCAGCCCCAGCATTTT
d_call: .
v_call: TRBV10-2
j_call: TRBJ1-5
clone_size: few

cdr3_aa: CASSPRVGTGRYEQYF
cdr3_nt: TGTGCCAGCAGCCCCAGAGTCGGGACAGGGCGGTACGAGCAGTACTTC
d_call: TRBD1
v_call: TRBV7-9
j_call: TRBJ2-7
clone_size: .

cdr3_aa: CASRRQGGNYGYTF
cdr3_nt: TGTGCCAGCAGGAGACAGGGGGGAAACTATGGCTACACCTTC
d_call: TRBD1
v_call: TRBV2
j_call: TRBJ1-2
clone_size: .

cdr3_aa: CATSGGSGRPEQFF
cdr3_nt: TGTGCCACCTCTGGGGGTAGCGGGAGGCCGGAGCAGTTCTTC
d_call: TRBD2
v_call: TRBV6-5
j_call: TRBJ2-1
clone_size: .

cdr3_aa: CASSYLMSGATNEKLFF
cdr3_nt: TGTGCCAGCTCGTATCTCATGTCGGGGGCAACTAATGAAAAACTGTTTTTT
d_call: .
v_call: TRBV18
j_call: TRBJ1-4
clone_size: .

cdr3_aa: CASSLVGQINNEQFF
cdr3_nt: TGTGCCAGCAGCTTAGTGGGCCAGATTAACAATGAGCAGTTCTTC
d_call: .
v_call: TRBV7-2
j_call: TRBJ2-1
clone_size: .

cdr3_aa: CASSLRRDRVLGEQFF
cdr3_nt: TGTGCCAGCAGCTTAAGACGGGACAGGGTTTTAGGTGAGCAGTTCTTC
d_call: TRBD1
v_call: TRBV11-2
j_call: TRBJ2-1
clone_size: .

cdr3_aa: CASSITGYSNQPQHF
cdr3_nt: TGTGCCAGTAGTATTACCGGGTATAGCAATCAGCCCCAGCATTTT
d_call: .
v_call: TRBV19
j_call: TRBJ1-5
clone_size: .

cdr3_aa: CASGTNSRGQRVNF
cdr3_nt: TGTGCCAGCGGTACTAACAGCAGGGGGCAACGGGTCAACTTC
d_call: TRBD1
v_call: TRBV28
j_call: TRBJ2-5
clone_size: few

cdr3_aa: CASSYSRLAGANEQYF
cdr3_nt: TGTGCCAGCAGTTACAGCCGACTAGCGGGAGCCAACGAGCAGTACTTC
d_call: TRBD2
v_call: TRBV6-5
j_call: TRBJ2-7
clone_size: once

cdr3_aa: CASSLEFGSNPYEQYF
cdr3_nt: TGTGCCAGCAGCTTAGAGTTTGGGTCCAACCCCTACGAGCAGTACTTC
d_call: .
v_call: TRBV7-9
j_call: TRBJ2-7
clone_size: few

cdr3_aa: CASSLEQGGTYGYTF
cdr3_nt: TGTGCCAGCAGCTTGGAACAGGGAGGAACCTATGGCTACACCTTC
d_call: .
v_call: TRBV5-4
j_call: TRBJ1-2
clone_size: once

cdr3_aa: CASSVEVGYSYEQYF
cdr3_nt: TGTGCCAGCAGCGTAGAGGTAGGGTACTCCTACGAGCAGTACTTC
d_call: .
v_call: TRBV9
j_call: TRBJ2-7
clone_size: .

cdr3_aa: CASSPTGGNSPLHF
cdr3_nt: TGCGCCAGCAGCCCGACGGGAGGGAATTCACCCCTCCACTTT
d_call: .
v_call: TRBV5-1
j_call: TRBJ1-6
clone_size: .

cdr3_aa: CASSPSTGDVETQYF
cdr3_nt: TGTGCCAGCTCACCTTCAACAGGGGACGTGGAGACCCAGTACTTC
d_call: TRBD1
v_call: TRBV18
j_call: TRBJ2-5
clone_size: .

cdr3_aa: CASSFKTGGRGGYTF
cdr3_nt: TGTGCCAGCAGCTTCAAGACAGGGGGTCGGGGGGGCTACACCTTC
d_call: TRBD1
v_call: TRBV5-4
j_call: TRBJ1-2
clone_size: .